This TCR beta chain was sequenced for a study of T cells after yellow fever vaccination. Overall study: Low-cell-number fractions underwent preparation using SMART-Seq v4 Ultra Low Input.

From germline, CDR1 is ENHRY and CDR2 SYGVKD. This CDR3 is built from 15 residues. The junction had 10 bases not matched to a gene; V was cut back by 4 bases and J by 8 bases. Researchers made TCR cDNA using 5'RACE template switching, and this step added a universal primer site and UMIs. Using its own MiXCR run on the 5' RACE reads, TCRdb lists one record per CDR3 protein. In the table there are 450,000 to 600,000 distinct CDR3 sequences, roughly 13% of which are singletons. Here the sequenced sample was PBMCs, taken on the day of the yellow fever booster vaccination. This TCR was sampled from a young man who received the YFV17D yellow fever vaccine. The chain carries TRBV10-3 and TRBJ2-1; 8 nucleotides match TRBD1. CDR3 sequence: CAISVGTGTSDEQFF. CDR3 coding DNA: TGTGCCATCAGTGTCGGGACAGGTACTTCGGATGAGCAGTTCTTC.